This T cell receptor beta chain was recorded in a study of lymphopenia after photon versus proton radiotherapy. Study observations and caveats: Authors raise, but do not show, better survival with proton therapy. Under photons, naive T cells and diversity fell while effector/memory populations rose. Larger post-nadir TCR diversity loss correlated inversely with survival in deceased patients. After lymphocyte nadir, photon-treated repertoires showed oligoclonal expansion, especially CD8+ Temra.

The assay was immunoSEQ multiplex PCR, and TCRdb's table has in-frame clones only and misses some. This sample has 30,000 to 35,000 clones, with roughly 89% found just once. The CDR3 totals 13 residues. V trimming: 7 bases; J trimming: 6 bases; junction bases outside the gene matches: 6. Germline V CDR1 and CDR2: SQVTM, ANQGSEA. For this clone: Its target is unknown.

The chain links TRBV29-1 to TRBJ2-1; 10 bases align to TRBD1. The sequencing here drew on peripheral blood, taken from a patient treated with proton-based radiotherapy. This receptor was identified in a woman aged 65 to 85 with pancreatic cancer. Some clones in this sample may be carry-over from other donors' samples. The CDR3 loop is CSGGQGLSNEQFF. CDR3 nucleotides: TGCAGCGGGGGACAGGGGCTCAGCAATGAGCAGTTCTTC.